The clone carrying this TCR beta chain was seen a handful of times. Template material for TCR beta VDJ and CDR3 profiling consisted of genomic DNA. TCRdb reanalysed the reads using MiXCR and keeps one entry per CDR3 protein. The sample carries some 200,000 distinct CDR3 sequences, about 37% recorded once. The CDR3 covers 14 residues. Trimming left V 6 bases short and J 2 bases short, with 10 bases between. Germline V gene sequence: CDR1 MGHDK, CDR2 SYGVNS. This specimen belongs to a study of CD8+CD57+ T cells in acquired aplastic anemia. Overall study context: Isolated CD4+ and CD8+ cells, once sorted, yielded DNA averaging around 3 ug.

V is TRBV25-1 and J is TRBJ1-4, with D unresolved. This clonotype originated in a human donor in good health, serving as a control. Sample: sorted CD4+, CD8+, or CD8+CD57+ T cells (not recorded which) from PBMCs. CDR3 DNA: TGTGCCAGCAGCAAGGGATCTACTAATGAAAAACTGTTTTTT. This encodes CASSKGSTNEKLFF.